This TCR beta chain originates from a study of CXCR3-negative and CXCR3-positive naive CD8 T cells (dated by TCRdb to the late 2010s). For the study in its entirety: In total, about 135 million TRB reads were obtained, or roughly 1.5 +/- 0.3 million reads per library. Diversity and physicochemical repertoire analyses covered some eleven donors pooled from two independent experiments. For the TRBV-TRBJ cluster analysis, the naive subsets came from roughly 5 donors, while the memory cells came from 3 donors.

Each CD8+ T cell subset was flow-sorted in triplicate, and 300,000 or so cells per subset were placed directly into RLT lysis buffer. To exclude memory contaminants, naive CD8+ T cells were stringently defined as CD45RO-CCR7+CD27+CD95-. Using standard density gradient centrifugation, peripheral blood mononuclear cells were isolated from buffy coats. Naive CXCR3-negative and CXCR3-positive CD8+ T cells were flow-sorted on a FACSAria III. An RNeasy Mini Kit was used to extract total RNA from the sorted cells. CDR1 and CDR2 are read off the germline V gene (reference sequence) as MNHEY and SMNVEV. The cysteine opens and the phenylalanine closes a CDR3 of 11 amino acids. No coding sequence is recorded. About this clonotype itself: Its antigen has not been determined.

Study-level results and caveats: TRB CDR3s from CXCR3-positive naive cells showed higher hydrophobicity (lower Kidera factor 4), lower energy, and higher strength and volume indices than CXCR3-negative naive cells. Because surface CD5, which is linked to self-reactivity in mice, was comparable between the naive subsets, TCR interaction strength was also inferred from the physicochemical properties of TRB CDR3s. Repertoire diversity was comparably high in both naive subsets but much lower in memory CD8+ T cells. TRBV-TRBJ usage was similar between naive CXCR3-negative and CXCR3-positive cells from the same donor, while memory cells showed distinct patterns. CXCR3 expression partially decreased after cryopreservation, so most assays used freshly isolated PBMCs.

TCRdb lists the instrument as NextSeq 550. The Human TCR Profiling Kit (MiLaboratory) was used to make UMI-labeled 5' RACE TRB cDNA libraries. cDNA synthesis used the entire amount of extracted RNA, and PCR amplification then used the entire amount of cDNA produced. Libraries were prepared in parallel with an identical number of PCR cycles. In the original analysis: About 52,000 +/- 9,100 unique UMI-labeled TRB cDNA molecules per library were extracted with MIGEC and MiXCR, with at least two reads per UMI required. Each library averaged around 40,000 +/- 10,000 functional in-frame TRB CDR3 nucleotide clonotypes without stop codons. After each sample was downsampled to 5000 UMI-labeled TRB molecules, VDJtools was used to calculate diversity metrics such as normalized Shannon-Wiener and Chao1. Clonotype-size-weighted physicochemical properties of the central five CDR3 residues (interaction energy, strength, volume and Kidera factor 4) were computed in VDJtools. Based on TCRdb reprocessing of the reads, there is one entry per CDR3 protein sequence, and DNA is missing. These V and J calls originate from TCRdb's pipeline instead of the authors' own analysis. The table for this sample shows approximately 96,000 distinct CDR3 sequences. The ten largest clones represent roughly 0.99% of the sample.

The receptor chain draws on TRBV27 and TRBJ2-5. The clonotype originates from a human donor in good health. Some clones in this sample may be carry-over from other donors' samples. Input material: naive CXCR3+ CD8+ T cells from blood. The cell subset or site label, read with the paper, signifies: CD45RO-CCR7+CD27+CD95- naive CD8+ T cells expressing CXCR3 (TNR3+). This receptor has the CDR3 CATTSSETQYF.